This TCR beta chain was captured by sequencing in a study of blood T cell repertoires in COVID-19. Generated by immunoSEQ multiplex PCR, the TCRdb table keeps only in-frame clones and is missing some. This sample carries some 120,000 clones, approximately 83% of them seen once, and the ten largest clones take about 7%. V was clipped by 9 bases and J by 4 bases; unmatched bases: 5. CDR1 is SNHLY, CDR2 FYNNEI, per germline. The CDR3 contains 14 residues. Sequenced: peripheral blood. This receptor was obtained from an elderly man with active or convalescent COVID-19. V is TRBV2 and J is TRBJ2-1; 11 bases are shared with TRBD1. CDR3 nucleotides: TGTGCCAGGGACAGGGGGCGCGGGTACAATGAGCAGTTCTTC. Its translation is CARDRGRGYNEQFF. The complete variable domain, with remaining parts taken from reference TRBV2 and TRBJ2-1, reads EPEVTQTPSHQVTQMGQEVILRCVPISNHLYFYWYRQILGQKVEFLVSFYNNEISEKSEIFDDQFSVERPDGSNFTLKIRSTKLEDSAMYFCARDRGRGYNEQFFGPGTRLTVL.